The 10 T cell receptor beta chains below all came from one sample that was sequenced in a study of T cell responses to AZD1222 COVID-19 vaccine. Measured with immunoSEQ multiplex PCR; TCRdb has only the in-frame clones, and not every one. Here the sample spans 95,000 to 150,000 clones, roughly 92% being singletons. The sequencing used peripheral blood, collected on day 0 of AZD1222 vaccination. These receptors originate from an adult in good health.

DNA of the CDR3: TGTGCCAGTAGGACAGGGGATTCTAATGACTATGGCTACACCTTC. Translated, it gives CASRTGDSNDYGYTF. V gene TRBV19 combines with J gene TRBJ1-2, with 8 positions matching TRBD1. CDR1 and CDR2 from the germline V gene are LNHDA and SQIVND (reference sequence). This CDR3 is 15 amino acids long. Unmatched junction bases numbered 9, after V lost 6 bases and J lost 3 bases.

The V and J genes are TRBV4-1 and TRBJ1-1; D gene ambiguous. V lost 0 bases and J 7 bases, leaving 3 bases between the germline ends. Germline assignment: CDR1 MGHRA and CDR2 YSYEKL. The CDR3 has 11 residues. The CDR3 region has the DNA TGCGCCAGCAGCCAAGACGGTGAAGCTTTCTTT. Its protein is CASSQDGEAFF.

The chain employs TRBV10-3 and TRBJ1-5; no definite D call. Per the germline V gene, CDR1 is ENHRY and CDR2 is SYGVKD. The CDR3 spans 14 residues. V gave up 4 bases and J gave up 0 bases, with 7 bases separating them. CDR3 sequence reads: CAISVGDSNQPQHF. The DNA of the CDR3 is TGTGCCATCAGTGTCGGAGATAGCAATCAGCCCCAGCATTTT.

V usage is TRBV21-1 and J usage is TRBJ1-5; no check of the table's D call, TRBD1, against the DNA was made. TRBV21-1 is shown as a pseudogene. CDR3 length: 19 amino acids. DNA of the CDR3: TGTGCCAGCAGCAAAGAACTGAGCGCCGGGACAGGGGACGGTCAGCCCCAGCATTTT. Protein sequence: CASSKELSAGTGDGQPQHF.

Only one count was recorded for this clone. This chain links TRBV2 with TRBJ2-5; weak D call: TRBD2 (6 bases). The CDR3 is 14 amino acids. Per the germline V gene, CDR1 is SNHLY and CDR2 is FYNNEI. V was pared by 1 base and J by 1 base, with 7 bases between. The CDR3 sequence: CASSEGGLQETQYF. Written as DNA, the CDR3 is TGTGCCAGCAGTGAAGGGGGACTCCAAGAGACCCAGTACTTC.

The chain is built from TRBV7-2 and TRBJ2-3, with TRBD2 matching over 7 bases. From germline, CDR1 is SGHTA and CDR2 FQGNSA. The CDR3 is made up of 17 amino acids. V lost 4 bases, J lost 4 bases, and 14 bases stayed unmatched. The CDR3 sequence is CASSSRGSSGAADTQYF. As DNA, the CDR3 is TGTGCCAGCAGCTCCCGAGGGAGCAGCGGGGCGGCAGATACGCAGTATTTT.

The V gene is TRBV27, the J gene TRBJ1-2; D is ambiguous. The CDR3 sequence is 14 residues long. Between the trimmed V and J ends, which lost 2 bases and 1 base, there was a span of 8 bases. CDR1 MNHEY and CDR2 SMNVEV come from the germline V gene (reference sequence). In DNA, the CDR3 is TGTGCCAGCAGTTTAGGAGGTTTTAACTATGGCTACACCTTC. This codes for CASSLGGFNYGYTF.

This clone was observed once. This rearrangement joins TRBV6-2 or TRBV6-3 to TRBJ2-7, with D possibly matching TRBD1 (6 bases). Trimming removed 4 bases at V and 0 bases at J, with 13 bases between. In germline, CDR1 is MNHEY, CDR2 SVGEGT. The CDR3 runs 15 residues. CDR3 bases: TGTGCCAGCAGTTTCAGGGGTCTTTACTCCTACGAGCAGTACGTC. Encoded protein: CASSFRGLYSYEQYV.

The chain recombines TRBV28 with TRBJ1-5; a possible D gene is TRBD1 (6 bases). The germline V gene encodes CDR1 MDHEN and CDR2 SYDVKM. The CDR3 sequence is 16 residues long. The V gene lost 6 bases and the J gene lost 2 bases, with 17 bases spanning the gap. The CDR3 DNA sequence: TGTGCCAGCAGGCCATGGGGGGGGCTGGGCAATCAGCCCCAGCATTTT. It specifies CASRPWGGLGNQPQHF.

The chain has TRBV3-1 (or the pseudogene TRBV3-2) and TRBJ2-1; D gene unclear. The CDR3 has 15 residues. In germline, CDR1 is LGHDT, CDR2 YNNKEL (reference sequence). Deletions cut 0 bases from V and 4 bases from J, with 10 bases between. The CDR3 nucleotides read TGTGCCAGCAGCCAAGACCTGTCGGCTTACAATGAGCAGTTCTTC. It encodes CASSQDLSAYNEQFF.